This passage covers 22 T cell receptor beta chains from one sample sequenced in a study of T cell responses to AZD1222 COVID-19 vaccine. Clones were read by immunoSEQ multiplex PCR, and TCRdb kept only the in-frame ones, dropping some. This sample has some 81,000 clones, with 75% to 90% found just once. The sequenced sample was peripheral blood, obtained 28 days after the second AZD1222 dose. These receptor sequences come from an adult who received the AZD1222 COVID-19 vaccine.

The chain has TRBV27 and TRBJ2-1, with TRBD2 as a possible D gene (5 bases). From germline, CDR1 is MNHEY and CDR2 SMNVEV (reference sequence). V lost 6 bases and J 14 bases, leaving 20 bases between the germline ends. This CDR3 is 13 amino acids long. The CDR3 nucleotides read TGTGCCAGCAGCCTCCCCACGGGATGGAGCGAGTTCTTC. This codes for CASSLPTGWSEFF.

The chain combines TRBV5-4 with TRBJ1-1; D remains ambiguous. The germline V gene encodes CDR1 SGHNT and CDR2 YYREEE (reference sequence). The CDR3 is 14 amino acids. V lost 2 bases and J lost 0, with 8 bases in between. CDR3: CASSFGYLNTEAFF. In DNA form, the CDR3 reads TGTGCCAGCAGCTTTGGCTACCTGAACACTGAAGCTTTCTTT.

The chain combines TRBV28 with TRBJ2-3; 7 bases fit TRBD2. V shed 3 bases and J 1 base; nucleotides not matched to a gene: 4. CDR1 is MDHEN, CDR2 SYDVKM, per germline. The CDR3 runs to 15 residues. CDR3 bases: TGTGCCAGCAGTTTGGCGGGGGTCCGCACAGATACGCAGTATTTT. Translation gives CASSLAGVRTDTQYF.

The chain joins TRBV12-3 or TRBV12-4 to TRBJ2-2, with D uncertain. The V end was cut by 4 bases, the J end by 7 bases, with 4 bases between. The CDR3 loop spans 11 amino acids. DNA for the CDR3: TGTGCCAGCAGTTACCGCGGGGAGCTGTTTTTT. Amino acids: CASSYRGELFF.

The chain carries TRBV9 and TRBJ1-6, with TRBD1 matching 8 bases. The trim removed 0 bases at V and 10 bases at J, leaving 9 bases unmatched. Germline V gene lookup returns CDR1 SGDLS and CDR2 YYNGEE. This CDR3 spans 16 amino acids. CDR3: CASSVDIDRGGSPLHF. The CDR3 nucleotides read TGTGCCAGCAGCGTAGACATTGACAGGGGCGGATCACCCCTCCACTTT.

The table lists this clone with a count of one. The chain links TRBV9 to TRBJ1-4; a possible D gene is TRBD1 (6 bases). Between the trimmed V and J ends, which lost 4 bases and 2 bases, there was a span of 15 bases. Germline lookup yields CDR1 SGDLS and CDR2 YYNGEE. This CDR3 is built from 16 residues. The CDR3 DNA is TGTGCCAGCAGCTCCTTCGCAGGACAGACTAATGAAAAACTGTTTTTT. Its translation is CASSSFAGQTNEKLFF. Full variable domain (missing parts from reference TRBV9 and TRBJ1-4): DSGVTQTPKHLITATGQRVTLRCSPRSGDLSVYWYQQSLDQGLQFLIQYYNGEERAKGNILERFSAQQFPDLHSELNLSSLELGDSALYFCASSSFAGQTNEKLFFGSGTQLSVL.

The rearrangement links TRBV2 to TRBJ1-5; 9 bases map to TRBD1. CDR1 and CDR2 from the germline V gene are SNHLY and FYNNEI. This CDR3 contains 15 residues. Trimming cost V 4 bases and J 3 bases; bases outside gene matches: 4. The DNA of the CDR3 is TGTGCCAGCAGTGGAGGGACAGGGTACAATCAGCCCCAGCATTTT. This translates into CASSGGTGYNQPQHF.

In DNA form, the CDR3 reads TGTGCCAGCAGCCAGGGGGGAAAATACAATGAGCAGTTCTTC. Its translation: CASSQGGKYNEQFF. This rearrangement joins TRBV7-3 to TRBJ2-1, with D perhaps matching TRBD1 (7 bases). The CDR3 length is 14 residues. Germline V gives CDR1 SGHTA, CDR2 FQGTGA. V was pared by 5 bases and J by 4 bases, with 12 bases between.

This chain links TRBV7-8 with TRBJ2-7, with D possibly TRBD2 on 6 matching bases. V was clipped by 5 bases and J by 3 bases, with 17 bases between them. Germline assignment: CDR1 SGHVS and CDR2 FQNEAQ. The CDR3 covers 15 residues. CDR3 nucleotides: TGTGCCAGCAGCATCACGTCCCTAGCGAACTACGAGCAGTACTTC. Amino acids: CASSITSLANYEQYF.

The chain links TRBV19 to TRBJ1-1; D is unclear. This CDR3 is 14 amino acids long. Trimming took 6 bases from V and 3 from J, leaving 14 bases between them. CDR1 LNHDA and CDR2 SQIVND come from the germline V gene (reference sequence). The CDR3 here is CASSKNTEYTEAFF. The CDR3 DNA follows: TGTGCCAGTAGCAAAAACACAGAGTACACTGAAGCTTTCTTT.

The genes are TRBV5-8 and TRBJ1-2; no reliable D call. The germline gives CDR1 SGHTS, CDR2 YDEGEE. The CDR3 runs to 14 residues. Trimming shortened V by 2 bases and J by 4 bases, and 12 bases separated the two germline ends. CDR3 residues: CASSLQTAIYGYTF. CDR3 sequence (DNA): TGTGCCAGCAGCTTACAGACGGCAATCTATGGCTACACCTTC.

V usage is TRBV6-5 and J usage is TRBJ2-5, with D maybe TRBD2 (5 bases). The CDR3 has 13 amino acids. Trimming took 2 bases from V and 5 from J, leaving 9 bases between them. CDR1 and CDR2 from the germline V gene are MNHEY and SVGAGI. The CDR3 region is CASSYRERETQYF. In nucleotides, the CDR3 is TGTGCCAGCAGTTACAGGGAGCGGGAGACCCAGTACTTC.

The chain combines TRBV5-1 with TRBJ2-7, with D perhaps assigned TRBD1 or TRBD2 (5 bases each). The germline gives CDR1 SGHRS, CDR2 YFSETQ. The CDR3 is made up of 16 amino acids. V lost 4 bases to trimming and J lost 1 base, with 18 bases between them. The CDR3 protein is CASSPLMGDGSYEQYF. The CDR3 nucleotides are TGCGCCAGCAGCCCGTTGATGGGGGATGGGTCCTACGAGCAGTACTTC.

The chain has TRBV5-1 and TRBJ2-1; D gene unclear. CDR1 and CDR2 (germline): SGHRS, YFSETQ. V was trimmed by 1 base and J by 8 bases, leaving 13 bases between them. The CDR3 length is 14 residues. The CDR3 loop reads CASSLSQNPDEQFF. CDR3 nucleotide sequence: TGCGCCAGCAGCTTGTCACAGAATCCGGATGAGCAGTTCTTC.

This chain connects TRBV29-1 to TRBJ2-1; possibly TRBD2 for D (6 bases). CDR1 and CDR2 from the germline V gene are SQVTM and ANQGSEA. The CDR3 is made up of 14 amino acids. Trimming removed 0 bases at V and 3 bases at J, with 9 bases between. CDR3 DNA sequence: TGCAGCGTTGAAGATCCGGGGGACTACAATGAGCAGTTCTTC. As protein: CSVEDPGDYNEQFF.

This clone was picked up one time. CDR3 DNA sequence: TGTGCCAGCAGTATACAGGGCCATGGCTACACCTTC. This translates into CASSIQGHGYTF. This rearrangement joins TRBV2 to TRBJ1-2; D perhaps matches TRBD1 (6 bases). Germline V lookup: CDR1 SNHLY, CDR2 FYNNEI. Between the trimmed V and J ends, which lost 5 bases and 6 bases, there was a span of 10 bases. The CDR3 is 12 amino acids.

This sequence joins TRBV6-6 and TRBJ1-3; D gene unclear. This CDR3 contains 14 residues. Germline V gives CDR1 MNHNY, CDR2 SVGAGI (reference sequence). Trimming cost V 2 bases and J 7 bases, with 12 bases left between them. The CDR3: CASSYETFGNTIYF. In DNA form, the CDR3 reads TGTGCCAGCAGTTACGAGACATTTGGGAACACCATATATTTT.

This sequence joins TRBV29-1 and TRBJ2-7; D not resolved. CDR3 length equals 10 residues. Trimming left V 5 bases short and J 5 bases short, with 7 bases between. Germline CDR1 reads SQVTM; CDR2 reads ANQGSEA. The CDR3 DNA sequence: TGCAGCGTTATGGGGAACGAGCAGTACTTC. Its protein is CSVMGNEQYF.

V and J are TRBV4-3 and TRBJ1-2, with a tentative D call TRBD1 (6 bases). Germline values: CDR1 LGHNA, CDR2 YSLEER. The CDR3 covers 14 residues. Trimming removed 0 bases at V and 8 bases at J, with 13 bases between. The CDR3 sequence is CASSQDLQGRGYTF. In DNA form, the CDR3 reads TGCGCCAGCAGCCAAGATCTACAGGGACGAGGCTACACCTTC.

The chain couples TRBV10-2 to TRBJ2-1; 8 nucleotides line up with TRBD2. The CDR3 sequence is 14 residues long. The junction had 5 bases not matched to a gene; V was cut back by 2 bases and J by 8 bases. Germline assignment: CDR1 WSHSY and CDR2 SAAADI. The CDR3 DNA follows: TGCGCCAGCAGTGAGAGCGGGGGTTTCTATGAGCAGTTCTTC. It yields the protein CASSESGGFYEQFF.

This sequence joins TRBV24-1 and TRBJ1-2; TRBD1 matches at 12 bases. The CDR3 totals 14 residues. The J segment lost 6 bases and the V segment lost 8 bases, leaving 6 bases of the junction unmatched. Germline values: CDR1 KGHDR, CDR2 SFDVKD. CDR3 nucleotides: TGTGCCACCAAAGGGGGACAGGGGGCGGATGGCTACACCTTC. This codes for CATKGGQGADGYTF.

Here the CDR3 reads CASSPSLVAGDYNEQFF. The CDR3 DNA is TGTGCCAGCAGCCCTTCGTTAGTAGCGGGAGACTACAATGAGCAGTTCTTC. J is TRBJ2-1 and V is TRBV7-2, with 9 bases matching TRBD2. Germline values: CDR1 SGHTA, CDR2 FQGNSA. J gave up 3 bases and V 5 bases, and 11 bases lay outside the gene matches. There are 17 residues in the CDR3.